The 26 T cell receptor beta chains below were found in one sample sequenced in a study of CD8+ T cells in alopecia areata. Extracted RNA was reverse transcribed, and the resulting cDNA served as sequencing template. The assay was immunoSEQ multiplex PCR, and TCRdb's table has in-frame clones only and misses some. The table has approximately 180,000 clones, 65% to 75% seen once. The sequencing used CD8+ T cells sorted from blood, collected at week 0. The receptor set was obtained from a human donor with alopecia areata.

This chain uses TRBV2 with TRBJ1-2; D not certain. The V gene's germline CDR1 is SNHLY and CDR2 FYNNEI. CDR3 length: 11 residues. V was clipped by 7 bases and J by 6 bases, with 9 bases between them. The CDR3 spells CASIVVNGYTF. CDR3 DNA sequence: TGTGCCAGCATAGTGGTGAATGGCTACACCTTC.

This chain uses TRBV5-6 with TRBJ2-7, with TRBD2 identical over 10 bases. Trimming cost V 2 bases and J 5 bases; bases outside gene matches: 1. This CDR3 is 13 amino acids long. Germline CDR1 SGHDT, CDR2 YYEEEE. The CDR3 DNA sequence: TGTGCCAGCAGCTTAGCGGGGGGGAACGAGCAGTACTTC. Its protein product is CASSLAGGNEQYF.

The rearrangement uses TRBV5-4 and TRBJ2-5, with TRBD1 matching 9 bases. CDR3 length equals 15 residues. CDR1 is SGHNT and CDR2 is YYREEE in the germline V gene (reference sequence). V was pared by 4 bases and J by 3 bases, with 7 bases of the junction left unmatched. CDR3 residues: CASSKDRDREETQYF. The CDR3 DNA follows: TGTGCCAGCAGCAAAGACCGGGACAGGGAAGAGACCCAGTACTTC.

This rearrangement joins TRBV30 to TRBJ2-3; the match to TRBD2 covers 7 bases. Germline V CDR1 and CDR2: GTSNPN, SVGIG (reference sequence). The V and J ends lost 6 bases and 1 base, in that order; junction bases with no gene match: 10. This CDR3 comprises 15 residues. The CDR3 loop reads CACHGPGRGTDTQYF. The CDR3 nucleotides are TGTGCCTGCCACGGACCTGGGAGGGGCACAGATACGCAGTATTTT.

This clone appeared once. The V gene is TRBV4-2, the J gene TRBJ2-2; D ambiguous. Germline V gene lookup returns CDR1 LGHNA and CDR2 YNFKEQ. This CDR3 is built from 13 residues. The V end lost 0 bases, the J end lost 5 bases, and 4 bases lay between the germline ends. As DNA, the CDR3 is TGTGCCAGCAGCCAAGATCTAACCGGGGAGCTGTTTTTT. Translated: CASSQDLTGELFF.

The J gene is TRBJ2-5, the V gene TRBV7-9; tentatively, D is TRBD1 (6 bases). CDR1 and CDR2 from the germline V gene are SEHNR and FQNEAQ (reference sequence). The CDR3 is 15 amino acids. V was clipped by 6 bases and J by 1 base, with 15 bases between them. CDR3 loop: CASRTGRGPQETQYF. CDR3 in DNA: TGTGCCAGCAGAACTGGCAGGGGTCCCCAAGAGACCCAGTACTTC.

The chain recombines TRBV18 with TRBJ2-1; D is perhaps TRBD1 or TRBD2 (7 bases each). Germline V gene lookup returns CDR1 KGHSH and CDR2 LQKENI. The CDR3 spans 17 residues. V lost 3 bases and J lost 0, with 15 bases in between. The CDR3 DNA is TGTGCCAGCTCACCCGGGGGGACAGTTGGCTCCTACAATGAGCAGTTCTTC. This codes for CASSPGGTVGSYNEQFF.

The gene calls are TRBV6-1 and TRBJ1-6; TRBD1 might be the D (6 bases). The CDR3 covers 13 residues. Germline CDR1 reads MNHNS; CDR2 reads SASEGT. The ends were cut back, 5 bases at V and 13 bases at J, with 15 bases in the middle. The CDR3 region is CASSSRGPWPLHF. The CDR3 DNA follows: TGTGCCAGCAGTAGCAGGGGCCCGTGGCCCCTCCACTTT.

The V call is TRBV9, the J call TRBJ1-1, with D perhaps TRBD1 (6 bases). Germline loops: CDR1 SGDLS, CDR2 YYNGEE. The germline V and J ends were trimmed by 3 bases and 7 bases, with 13 bases remaining between them. This CDR3 has 13 residues. CDR3 in DNA: TGTGCCAGCAGCGGCCCCCAAGGGGGTGAAGCTTTCTTT. Its translation: CASSGPQGGEAFF.

The chain employs TRBV5-1 and TRBJ2-2; D is ambiguous. CDR3 length equals 14 residues. Germline V lookup: CDR1 SGHRS, CDR2 YFSETQ. Trimming took 1 base from V and 3 from J, leaving 7 bases between them. In nucleotides, the CDR3 is TGCGCCAGCAGCTTGATAGGGTACACCGGGGAGCTGTTTTTT. It yields the protein CASSLIGYTGELFF.

This chain connects TRBV29-1 to TRBJ2-7; D might be TRBD1 (6 bases). Germline CDR1 and CDR2: SQVTM and ANQGSEA. The CDR3 totals 14 residues. The germline V and J ends were trimmed by 4 bases and 5 bases, with 18 bases remaining between them. CDR3 nucleotide sequence: TGCAGCGTTGCCCCTCGGGTCAGGGGCCACGAGCAGTACTTC. Residues: CSVAPRVRGHEQYF.

The sample holds a few counts of this clone. The V gene is TRBV30, the J gene TRBJ2-1; 10 bases map to TRBD1. CDR3 size: 16 residues. Germline CDR1 reads GTSNPN; CDR2 reads SVGIG (reference sequence). V dropped 4 bases and J dropped 3; count of bases not matched to a gene: 9. The CDR3 DNA reads as TGTGCCTGGAACGACAGGGGGCACACCTTCTACAATGAGCAGTTCTTC. Protein sequence: CAWNDRGHTFYNEQFF.

Only a few counts were recorded for this clone. The CDR3 here is CASSQDGPGPTDTQYF. DNA of the CDR3: TGCGCCAGCAGCCAAGATGGACCAGGCCCGACAGATACGCAGTATTTT. V gene TRBV4-1 combines with J gene TRBJ2-3; D gene uncertain. Germline CDR1 and CDR2: MGHRA and YSYEKL. CDR3 length equals 16 residues. V was cut by 0 bases and J by 3 bases, with 13 bases left in between.

The gene calls are TRBV4-1 and TRBJ1-1; D may be TRBD1 (5 bases). The CDR3 totals 17 residues. V lost 3 bases to trimming and J lost 4 bases, with 21 bases between them. In germline, CDR1 is MGHRA, CDR2 YSYEKL. The CDR3 loop reads CASSHAQGRFIGTEAFF. In DNA form, the CDR3 reads TGCGCCAGCAGCCACGCCCAGGGTCGGTTTATCGGCACTGAAGCTTTCTTT.

Of note for this clone: The same CDR3 is also encoded by other DNA sequences in this sample. This sequence joins TRBV4-1 and TRBJ2-7; no firm D call. The CDR3 is 14 residues long. Trimming removed 1 base from V and 2 bases from J, with 9 bases in between. Germline CDR1 is MGHRA and CDR2 is YSYEKL. The CDR3 nucleotides read TGCGCCAGCAGCCAAGTTGACGGTACCTACGAGCAGTACTTC. The encoded protein is CASSQVDGTYEQYF.

This clone has at least ten counts. CDR3 DNA: TGTGCCAGCAGCTTAGCCGGGGGGCCGGAGTATTTT. Protein: CASSLAGGPEYF. The rearrangement uses TRBV13 and TRBJ2-3; possible D gene TRBD2, 7 bases. The CDR3 consists of 12 residues. Germline CDR1 reads PRHDT; CDR2 reads FYEKMQ (reference sequence). V gave up 1 base and J gave up 13 bases, with 12 bases separating them.

The chain is built from TRBV30 and TRBJ1-6; D is undetermined. Germline CDR1 GTSNPN, CDR2 SVGIG (reference sequence). V lost 2 bases and J lost 4, with 6 bases in between. The CDR3 covers 13 residues. CDR3 amino acids: CAWSIQYNSPLHF. The CDR3 DNA reads as TGTGCCTGGAGTATACAGTATAATTCACCCCTCCACTTT.

In its sample, this clone was seen once. This chain uses TRBV6-1 with TRBJ1-2; D not certain. V was trimmed by 0 bases and J by 4 bases, leaving 3 bases between them. CDR1 is MNHNS, CDR2 SASEGT, per germline. The CDR3 covers 12 residues. The CDR3 sequence: CASSEAAYGYTF. Here the CDR3 DNA reads TGTGCCAGCAGTGAAGCAGCCTATGGCTACACCTTC.

V gene TRBV29-1 combines with J gene TRBJ1-2, with D uncertain. CDR3 length: 11 amino acids. The V end lost 3 bases, the J end lost 2 bases, and 4 bases lay between the germline ends. Germline CDR1 SQVTM, CDR2 ANQGSEA. CDR3 protein: CSVDQNYGYTF. CDR3 bases: TGCAGCGTTGACCAGAACTATGGCTACACCTTC.

V gene TRBV5-1 combines with J gene TRBJ1-2, with no clear D. V dropped 0 bases and J dropped 6 bases, with 12 bases sitting between them. The length of the CDR3 is 14 residues. Germline CDR1 is SGHRS and CDR2 is YFSETQ. The CDR3, as DNA: TGCGCCAGCAGCTTGGAGAGGGTGAGAGATGGCTACACCTTC. Translating it yields CASSLERVRDGYTF.

The chain combines TRBV30 with TRBJ2-3; 7 bases map to TRBD1. CDR1 is GTSNPN, CDR2 SVGIG, per germline (reference sequence). The CDR3 loop spans 17 amino acids. Germline trimming cut 0 bases from V and 2 bases from J; bases unmatched to any gene: 11. The CDR3 DNA is TGTGCCTGGAGTGTAGAACCCCGGGACAGATCCACAGATACGCAGTATTTT. Translated, it gives CAWSVEPRDRSTDTQYF.

The chain uses TRBV19 and TRBJ2-1; 12 bases match TRBD2. Looked up from germline, CDR1 is LNHDA and CDR2 is SQIVND (reference sequence). V was clipped by 7 bases and J by 6 bases; unmatched bases: 4. This CDR3 has 14 residues. CDR3 sequence (DNA): TGTGCCAGTAAGCCTAGCGGGGGGGCCAATGAGCAGTTCTTC. Residues: CASKPSGGANEQFF.

The J gene is TRBJ2-7, the V gene TRBV23-1; D is possibly TRBD1 (6 bases). TRBV23-1 is assigned to the ORF class and has an uncertain function. The CDR3 length is 13 residues. V was trimmed by 3 bases and J by 6 bases, leaving 12 bases between them. The chain's CDR3 is CASSQTDSREQYF. CDR3 bases: TGCGCCAGCAGTCAGACGGACAGCCGCGAGCAGTACTTC.

This clone was seen more than once but under ten times. The chain is built from TRBV4-1 and TRBJ1-5; no definite D call. With 2 bases removed from V and 1 base from J, the gap between germline ends came to 15 bases. The V gene's germline CDR1 is MGHRA and CDR2 YSYEKL. There are 17 residues in the CDR3. CDR3 region: CASSQSLGYASNQPQHF. The CDR3 DNA is TGCGCCAGCAGCCAATCACTCGGCTATGCCAGCAATCAGCCCCAGCATTTT.

The chain uses TRBV11-1 and TRBJ2-7, with D unclear. CDR1 SGHAT and CDR2 FQDESV come from the germline V gene (reference sequence). The CDR3 sequence is 16 residues long. The V end lost 5 bases, the J end lost 1 base, and 18 bases lay between the germline ends. The CDR3 region has the DNA TGTGCCAGCAGCATCCTGGGTCCCCTTAGGTCCTACGAGCAGTACTTC. As protein: CASSILGPLRSYEQYF.

The V call is TRBV6-5, the J call TRBJ2-1; no firm D call. The V gene lost 0 bases and the J gene lost 0 bases, with 6 bases spanning the gap. The CDR3 loop spans 15 amino acids. Germline-derived CDR1 and CDR2 are MNHEY and SVGAGI. This CDR3 is CASSYSGSSYNEQFF. The CDR3 DNA sequence: TGTGCCAGCAGTTACTCAGGATCCTCCTACAATGAGCAGTTCTTC.